These 32 T cell receptor beta chains originate from one sample sequenced in a study of human T cells and chemical hapten exposure. TCRdb re-called the RACE reads through MiXCR, storing one row per CDR3 protein. Of over 150,000 distinct CDR3 sequences in the sample, around a quarter were seen once. Time point meaning: patch test 3, about 24 weeks after DPC sensitization. Treatment denoted: therapeutic diphenylcyclopropenone sensitization with weekly scalp DPC. This specimen consisted of whole blood, obtained in connection with sensitization to the hapten diphenylcyclopropenone (DPC). These receptors were collected from a woman between 18 and 29 years old with alopecia areata. Some clones in this sample may be carry-over from other donors' samples.

In its sample, this clonotype was seen a few times. The rearrangement joins TRBV9 to TRBJ2-1, with a possible D match to TRBD2 (5 bases). This CDR3 has 17 residues. Germline V gene lookup returns CDR1 SGDLS and CDR2 YYNGEE. V was pared by 4 bases and J by 6 bases, with 23 bases between. CDR3 protein: CASSPHEGISPFNEQFF. Written as DNA, the CDR3 is TGTGCCAGCAGCCCCCATGAGGGTATTTCACCTTTCAATGAGCAGTTCTTC.

This clonotype is a singleton in its sample. The chain recombines TRBV6-2 or TRBV6-3 with TRBJ2-1, with 8 bases matching TRBD1. The germline CDR1 and CDR2 sequences are MNHEY and SVGEGT. This CDR3 has 15 amino acids. The junction had 11 bases not matched to a gene; V was cut back by 10 bases and J by 3 bases. Here the CDR3 DNA reads TGTGCCATAACCTCTTCCGGGACAGGCTACAATGAGCAGTTCTTC. This codes for CAITSSGTGYNEQFF.

There are a few counts of this clonotype. The CDR3 sequence: CASSPGMEAFF. The DNA for the CDR3 is TGTGCCAGCTCACCTGGGATGGAAGCTTTCTTT. The J gene is TRBJ1-1, the V gene TRBV18; D remains ambiguous. Looked up from germline, CDR1 is KGHSH and CDR2 is LQKENI. The CDR3 totals 11 residues. The ends were cut back, 3 bases at V and 8 bases at J, with 7 bases in the middle.

This clonotype was counted only a few times. The V call is TRBV7-9, the J call TRBJ2-7, with D perhaps assigned TRBD1 or TRBD2 (5 bases each). The CDR3 spans 14 residues. Trimming removed 5 bases at V and 3 bases at J, with 14 bases between. Germline V gene data show CDR1 as SEHNR and CDR2 as FQNEAQ (reference sequence). CDR3 sequence (DNA): TGTGCCAGCAGCGCGTTGGGGGTAGACTACGAGCAGTACTTC. This codes for CASSALGVDYEQYF.

V and J are TRBV29-1 and TRBJ2-1; TRBD1 aligns across 10 bases. The CDR3 is made up of 15 amino acids. The J segment lost 6 bases and the V segment lost 7 bases, leaving 12 bases of the junction unmatched. Per the germline V gene, CDR1 is SQVTM and CDR2 is ANQGSEA. DNA for the CDR3: TGCAGCGCTACCGGCGAGGGGACAGGGGTCAATGAGCAGTTCTTC. Amino acid sequence: CSATGEGTGVNEQFF.

This clonotype was observed many times. The rearrangement uses TRBV29-1 and TRBJ2-1; D is possibly TRBD1 or TRBD2 (5 bases each). CDR1 and CDR2 from the germline V gene are SQVTM and ANQGSEA. Trimming stripped 6 bases from V and 9 bases from J, with 24 bases between. The CDR3 loop spans 15 amino acids. The CDR3 DNA is TGCAGCGTGGAACTAGAACTGACAGCGGATGGTGAGCAGTTCTTC. This codes for CSVELELTADGEQFF.

This clonotype was found a few times. The chain joins TRBV4-2 to TRBJ1-2, with D possibly being TRBD1 (6 bases). Germline V gives CDR1 LGHNA, CDR2 YNFKEQ. CDR3 length equals 16 residues. Trimming took off 3 bases at V and 4 bases at J, with 18 bases between the two ends. For the CDR3, the DNA is TGTGCCAGCAGCCAGGGGGCTGGTGGGGCTTCCTATGGCTACACCTTC. Amino acids: CASSQGAGGASYGYTF.

This clonotype occurred a few times. This rearrangement joins TRBV20-1 to TRBJ1-5; D unclear. Germline V gene sequence: CDR1 DFQATT, CDR2 SNEGSKA (reference sequence). This CDR3 comprises 14 residues. V was pared by 0 bases and J by 2 bases, with 8 bases between. The CDR3 nucleotides read TGCAGTGCTAGAGATAGGGCCCGCAATCAGCCCCAGCATTTT. Translating gives CSARDRARNQPQHF.

The CDR3 region is CAARTGEVYEQYF. As DNA, the CDR3 is TGTGCCGCAAGGACAGGGGAGGTCTACGAGCAGTACTTC. This rearrangement joins TRBV6-2 or TRBV6-3 to TRBJ2-7, with 9 bases aligning to TRBD1. The CDR3 consists of 13 residues. V lost 11 bases and J lost 3; bases outside the gene matches: 8. Germline CDR1 and CDR2: MNHEY and SVGEGT.

The rearrangement uses TRBV2 and TRBJ2-1; no firm D call. The CDR3 runs to 16 residues. Between the trimmed V and J ends, which lost 7 bases and 0 bases, there was a span of 16 bases. CDR1 and CDR2 (germline): SNHLY, FYNNEI. CDR3 DNA sequence: TGTGCCAGCACCAGACTGGACGTAAGCTCCTACAATGAGCAGTTCTTC. This translates into CASTRLDVSSYNEQFF.

This clonotype showed up just a few times. The chain joins TRBV5-1 to TRBJ2-2; D ambiguous. Germline CDR1 and CDR2: SGHRS and YFSETQ. V lost 6 bases to trimming and J lost 5 bases, with 14 bases between them. The CDR3 spans 14 residues. CDR3 loop: CASKVQTSTGELFF. The CDR3 bases are TGCGCCAGCAAGGTTCAGACTTCGACCGGGGAGCTGTTTTTT.

This clonotype occurred a few times. This chain joins TRBV29-1 and TRBJ1-5, with D perhaps matching TRBD1 (6 bases). Trimming removed 6 bases at V and 7 bases at J, with 13 bases between. Looked up from germline, CDR1 is SQVTM and CDR2 is ANQGSEA. The CDR3 is 12 amino acids. The CDR3 region is CSVRGRGQPQHF. The DNA of the CDR3 is TGCAGCGTCAGGGGACGAGGCCAGCCCCAGCATTTT.

The J gene is TRBJ2-5, the V gene TRBV9; TRBD2 matches 13 bases. Germline CDR1 and CDR2: SGDLS and YYNGEE. The V gene end was trimmed by 5 bases and the J gene end by 3 bases; junction bases not matched to a gene: 4. The CDR3 totals 15 residues. CDR3 coding DNA: TGTGCCAGCAGGCCCGGGACTAGCGGGGAAGAGACCCAGTACTTC. It encodes CASRPGTSGEETQYF.

V and J are TRBV4-1 and TRBJ1-5, with D unclear. Looked up from germline, CDR1 is MGHRA and CDR2 is YSYEKL. There are 15 residues in the CDR3. The V gene lost 0 bases and the J gene lost 3 bases, with 9 bases spanning the gap. This CDR3 is CASSQDWAFNQPQHF. As DNA, the CDR3 is TGCGCCAGCAGCCAAGATTGGGCTTTCAATCAGCCCCAGCATTTT.

In this sample, this clonotype turned up a few times. The chain recombines TRBV9 with TRBJ1-5, with D unresolved. Germline V gene data show CDR1 as SGDLS and CDR2 as YYNGEE. The CDR3 is 18 residues long. Trimming cost V 0 bases and J 1 base, with 17 bases left between them. The CDR3: CASSVAVHSSPSNQPQHF. CDR3 in DNA: TGTGCCAGCAGCGTAGCCGTCCACAGTAGCCCGAGCAATCAGCCCCAGCATTTT.

About this clonotype itself: One end of the junction does not line up with germline, which may come from a read error. This rearrangement joins TRBV29-1 to TRBJ2-7, with D possibly being TRBD1 or TRBD2 (5 bases each). This CDR3 spans 12 amino acids. Germline V gene data show CDR1 as SQVTM and CDR2 as ANQGSEA. The CDR3 nucleotides read TGTTCGTGTGGGGACCGAACCTACGAGCAGTACTTC. Translating gives CSCGDRTYEQYF.

The chain is built from TRBV5-1 and TRBJ2-2; 11 nucleotides align to TRBD2. With 4 bases clipped from V and 3 bases from J, the junction kept 2 bases outside the gene matches. Germline lookup yields CDR1 SGHRS and CDR2 YFSETQ. The CDR3 has 15 amino acids. The CDR3 spells CASSKGLADTGELFF. In nucleotides, the CDR3 is TGCGCCAGCAGCAAGGGACTAGCGGACACCGGGGAGCTGTTTTTT.

This clonotype appeared a few times. The genes are TRBV10-3 and TRBJ2-5, with TRBD2 matching 9 bases. V dropped 3 bases and J dropped 3; count of bases not matched to a gene: 8. The germline V gene encodes CDR1 ENHRY and CDR2 SYGVKD. This CDR3 region has 16 residues. DNA of the CDR3: TGTGCCATCAGTGATCCGGTTAGCGGGGGCAAAGAGACCCAGTACTTC. Encoded protein: CAISDPVSGGKETQYF.

In this sample, this clonotype turned up a few times. The rearrangement joins TRBV29-1 to TRBJ2-1; D may be TRBD1 (7 bases). Trimming stripped 4 bases from V and 1 base from J, with 14 bases between. The CDR3 extends over 15 amino acids. The germline V gene has CDR1 SQVTM and CDR2 ANQGSEA. CDR3 sequence: CSVGPAGQSYNEQFF. The CDR3 nucleotides are TGCAGCGTTGGCCCTGCGGGACAGTCCTACAATGAGCAGTTCTTC.

This clonotype was detected a few times. This chain joins TRBV29-1 and TRBJ2-5; D gene ambiguous. Germline-derived CDR1 and CDR2 are SQVTM and ANQGSEA. The CDR3 contains 11 residues. Trimming removed 5 bases at V and 5 bases at J, with 9 bases between. CDR3 nucleotide sequence: TGCAGCGTTCTCTTCCGGGAGACCCAGTACTTC. Translation: CSVLFRETQYF.

The chain carries TRBV3-1 and TRBJ2-7, with D hard to call. The V end lost 6 bases, the J end lost 1 base, and 10 bases lay between the germline ends. CDR3 length: 13 amino acids. Germline V CDR1 and CDR2: LGHDT, YNNKEL (reference sequence). In DNA form, the CDR3 reads TGTGCCAGCAGACGGACGCAGTCCTACGAGCAGTACTTC. This gives the protein CASRRTQSYEQYF.

There are a few counts of this clonotype. V and J are TRBV10-3 and TRBJ1-1; no clear D gene. The CDR3 runs to 14 residues. Between the trimmed V and J ends, which lost 3 bases and 3 bases, there was a span of 11 bases. Germline V lookup: CDR1 ENHRY, CDR2 SYGVKD. CDR3 in amino acids: CAISEVGSDTEAFF. In DNA form, the CDR3 reads TGTGCCATCAGTGAAGTGGGGTCGGACACTGAAGCTTTCTTT.

The chain couples TRBV7-9 to TRBJ2-1, with TRBD1 identical over 8 bases. The CDR3 is 14 amino acids. V shed 3 bases, J shed 5 bases, and the junction held 3 bases outside the gene matches. In germline, CDR1 is SEHNR, CDR2 FQNEAQ (reference sequence). Here the CDR3 reads CASSLTGVNNEQFF. CDR3 DNA sequence: TGTGCCAGCAGCTTGACAGGGGTAAACAATGAGCAGTTCTTC.

This clonotype came up a few times. This chain connects TRBV7-9 to TRBJ2-1; TRBD2 is a possible D gene (5 bases). V was trimmed by 5 bases and J by 8 bases, leaving 19 bases between them. Germline V gene sequence: CDR1 SEHNR, CDR2 FQNEAQ (reference sequence). The CDR3 has 15 amino acids. CDR3 residues: CASSRGPTTLYEQFF. In nucleotides, the CDR3 is TGTGCCAGCAGCCGAGGGCCCACGACCCTATATGAGCAGTTCTTC.

This clonotype has more than one count but fewer than ten. J is TRBJ2-1 and V is TRBV6-2 or TRBV6-3; maybe TRBD1 (7 bases). V gave up 11 bases and J gave up 4 bases, with 15 bases separating them. The CDR3 contains 13 residues. The germline V gene has CDR1 MNHEY and CDR2 SVGEGT. In DNA form, the CDR3 reads TGTGCCGTGGCGGGACAGTTATACAATGAGCAGTTCTTC. It yields the protein CAVAGQLYNEQFF.

The CDR3 DNA is TGCGCCAGCAGACCGGGGCAGCAGAATGAAAAACTGTTTTTT. Residues: CASRPGQQNEKLFF. The rearrangement uses TRBV4-3 and TRBJ1-4; weak D call: TRBD1 (5 bases). This CDR3 spans 14 amino acids. Germline loops: CDR1 LGHNA, CDR2 YSLEER. Trimming removed 6 bases at V and 5 bases at J, with 13 bases between.

CDR3 region: CASSLPGLASYNEQFF. CDR3 coding DNA: TGTGCCAGCAGCTTACCGGGGCTAGCGAGTTACAATGAGCAGTTCTTC. This sequence joins TRBV11-1 and TRBJ2-1; TRBD2 is a possible D gene (6 bases). Trimming pared 2 bases from V and 4 bases from J, leaving 15 bases between. The CDR3 contains 16 residues. Germline V gene lookup returns CDR1 SGHAT and CDR2 FQDESV (reference sequence).

This clonotype was detected only a few times. The chain employs TRBV20-1 and TRBJ1-6; 7 positions agree with TRBD1. The CDR3 sequence is 13 residues long. Germline V CDR1 and CDR2: DFQATT, SNEGSKA (reference sequence). V dropped 2 bases and J dropped 7; count of bases not matched to a gene: 2. This CDR3 is CSARNRGNSPLHF. The CDR3 DNA reads as TGCAGTGCTAGAAACAGGGGAAATTCACCCCTCCACTTT.

This chain joins TRBV4-2 and TRBJ2-7; 10 bases map to TRBD2. Trimming took 0 bases from V and 5 from J; bases not matched to a gene: 4. Germline V gene data show CDR1 as LGHNA and CDR2 as YNFKEQ. This CDR3 is 15 amino acids long. The CDR3 loop is CASSQDGLAGDEQYF. The CDR3 DNA reads TGTGCCAGCAGCCAAGATGGTCTAGCGGGGGACGAGCAGTACTTC.

This sequence joins TRBV7-2 and TRBJ2-1, with D hard to call. The CDR3 runs to 13 residues. The germline gives CDR1 SGHTA, CDR2 FQGNSA. Trimming left V 8 bases short and J 5 bases short, with 13 bases between. The CDR3 DNA reads TGTGCCAGCGTGGCTTTCAGAAACAATGAGCAGTTCTTC. It encodes CASVAFRNNEQFF.

The V gene is TRBV7-2, the J gene TRBJ2-1; 8 bases align to TRBD2. CDR3 length: 13 residues. V was pared by 10 bases and J by 6 bases, with 8 bases of the junction left unmatched. From germline, CDR1 is SGHTA and CDR2 FQGNSA. CDR3 residues: CAIAGSLGNEQFF. The CDR3 bases are TGTGCCATAGCGGGAAGCTTGGGCAATGAGCAGTTCTTC.

This sequence joins TRBV2 and TRBJ2-3, with TRBD1 identical over 8 bases. The CDR3 loop spans 15 amino acids. The junction had 7 bases not matched to a gene; V was cut back by 6 bases and J by 2 bases. CDR1 and CDR2 from the germline V gene are SNHLY and FYNNEI. CDR3 sequence: CASRRTGLPTDTQYF. The CDR3 DNA follows: TGTGCCAGCAGGCGGACAGGGCTACCCACAGATACGCAGTATTTT.